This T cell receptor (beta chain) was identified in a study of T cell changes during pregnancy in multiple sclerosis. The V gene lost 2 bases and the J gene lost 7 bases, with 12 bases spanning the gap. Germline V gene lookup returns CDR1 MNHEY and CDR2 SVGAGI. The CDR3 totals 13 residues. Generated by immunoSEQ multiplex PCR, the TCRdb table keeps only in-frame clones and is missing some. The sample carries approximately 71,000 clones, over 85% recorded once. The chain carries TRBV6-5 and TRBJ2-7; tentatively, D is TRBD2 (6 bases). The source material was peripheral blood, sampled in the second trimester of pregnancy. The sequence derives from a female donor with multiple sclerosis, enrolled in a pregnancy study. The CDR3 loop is CASSYGAGREQYF. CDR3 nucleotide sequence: TGTGCCAGCAGTTACGGGGCAGGGAGGGAGCAGTACTTC.